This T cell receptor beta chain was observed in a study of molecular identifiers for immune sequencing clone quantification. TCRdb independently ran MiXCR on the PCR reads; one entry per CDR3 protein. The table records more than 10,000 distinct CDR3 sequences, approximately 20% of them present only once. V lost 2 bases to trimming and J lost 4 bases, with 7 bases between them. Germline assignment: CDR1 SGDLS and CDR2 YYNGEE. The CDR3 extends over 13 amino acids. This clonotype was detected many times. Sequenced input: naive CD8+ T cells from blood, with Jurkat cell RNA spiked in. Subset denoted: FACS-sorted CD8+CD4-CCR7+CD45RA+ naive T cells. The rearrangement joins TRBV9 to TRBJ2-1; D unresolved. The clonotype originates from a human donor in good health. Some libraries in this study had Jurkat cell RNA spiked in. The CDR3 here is CASSVGDYNEQFF. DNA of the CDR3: TGTGCCAGCAGCGTTGGAGATTACAATGAGCAGTTCTTC.